The rows below give T cell receptor beta chains drawn from one sample of a study of blood T cells in healthy people across ages. Each CDR3 protein gets one entry after TCRdb re-called the 5' RACE reads with MiXCR. The sample has fewer than 2 million distinct CDR3 sequences; about two fifths are singletons. Sequencing was done on a sample of blood. All receptors derive from a human donor in good health. CDR3s include the opening cysteine and the closing phenylalanine or tryptophan.

v_call cdr3_aa
TRBV7-6 CASSLTHGYEQFF
TRBV7-2 CASSKILGFNQPQHF
TRBV12-3/TRBV12-4 CASSSDGGTNEKLFF
TRBV2 CASRNNFISGTNVLTF
TRBV13 CASSLDRQGYEQYF
TRBV20-1 CSAGEWTDSNQPQHF
TRBV7-2 CASSPRSPSDGNTIYF
TRBV6-1 CAGGIVRTGEANYGYTF
TRBV28 CASSWRGVNEQFF
TRBV20-1 CSAEPGLGAETQYF
TRBV9 CASSVGGVYNEQFF
TRBV5-6 CASSFAPNQPQHF
TRBV7-9 CASSLGLGGAMNTEAFF
TRBV12-3/TRBV12-4 CASSDNRGSDTEAFF
TRBV29-1 CSVEVQDIYTF
TRBV7-7 CASSLDFKDTQYF
TRBV4-1 CASSQVSMSSYEQYF
TRBV7-2 CASSFNMWQPQHF
TRBV12-3/TRBV12-4 CASTRGGRETQYF
TRBV29-1 CSVVPSGGYYEQYF
TRBV7-2 CASSLGPGLPAKNIQYF
TRBV5-1 CASKQGYEQFF
TRBV6-2/TRBV6-3 CASTSMRAETQYF
TRBV12-3/TRBV12-4 CASNTIGSVQHF
TRBV12-3/TRBV12-4 CASSTTRYEQYF
TRBV28 CASSPTEGDPSYNEQFF
TRBV12-3/TRBV12-4 CASNPAGAETQYF
TRBV7-2 CASSSRINRGAAFF
TRBV7-9 CASSLSGQPPYEQYF
TRBV9 CASSVAPSTHVETQYF
TRBV6-2/TRBV6-3 CASSYPGPGTDTQYF
TRBV9 CASSQRATGMRDEQFF
TRBV7-9 CASSLEEAGQYGYTF
TRBV20-1 CSATHRNEQFF
TRBV27 CASSLSLAVDQPQHF
TRBV30 CAWSVQRLGGRQYF
TRBV7-2 CASSSNSGGGTDTQYF
TRBV7-8 CASSLSRDNQPQHF
TRBV29-1 CTTSPQAIANYGYTF
TRBV4-3 CASSQDSVRTSDTDTQYF
TRBV29-1 CSVALTGTGEQYF
TRBV3-1 CASSPATSYNYGYTF
TRBV29-1 CSVEEGRVFTF
TRBV6-2/TRBV6-3 CASSPPRGANTGELFF